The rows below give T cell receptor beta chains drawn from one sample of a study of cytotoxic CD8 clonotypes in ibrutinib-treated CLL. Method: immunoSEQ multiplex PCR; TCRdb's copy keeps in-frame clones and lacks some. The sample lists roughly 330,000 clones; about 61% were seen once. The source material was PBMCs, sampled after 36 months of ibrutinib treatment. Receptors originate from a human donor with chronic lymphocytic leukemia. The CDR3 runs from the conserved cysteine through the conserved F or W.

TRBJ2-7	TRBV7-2	CASSLRASGSSYEQYF
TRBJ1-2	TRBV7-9	CASSVDRDLPYGYTF
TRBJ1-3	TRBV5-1	CASSLGAGGNTIYF
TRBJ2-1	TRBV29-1	CSVESGSGNEQFF
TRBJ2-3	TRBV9	CASSLRGAPSTDTQYF
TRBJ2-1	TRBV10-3	CAINDEDRAPGQFF
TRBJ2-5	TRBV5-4	CASSLRVAETQYF
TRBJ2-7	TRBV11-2	CASRTGGYEQYF
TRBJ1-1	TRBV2	CASRGASYWGGRDTEAFF
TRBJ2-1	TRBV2	CASPDGGPYNEQFF
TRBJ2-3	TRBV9	CASSVTLAGGPMTDTQYF
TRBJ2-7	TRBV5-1	CASSSRLDSYEQYF
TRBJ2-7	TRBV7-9	CASSSSGTGKAEQYF
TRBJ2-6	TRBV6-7	CASSYGLGPGANVLTF
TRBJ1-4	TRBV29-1	CSVGPGLHNEKLFF
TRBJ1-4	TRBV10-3	CAISDGGVNEKLFF
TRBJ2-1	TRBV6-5	CASSYTPRDNEQFF
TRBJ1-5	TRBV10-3	CAISDISNQPQHF
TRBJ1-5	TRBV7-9	CASSLLGDQPQHF
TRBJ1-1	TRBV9	CASSATTGGMNTEAFF
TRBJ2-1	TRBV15	CATSRSSGEQFF
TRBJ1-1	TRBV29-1	CSPGSITEAFF
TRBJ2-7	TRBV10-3	CAISESFTNREVGEQYF
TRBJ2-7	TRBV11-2	CASSLTSGRTSYEQYF
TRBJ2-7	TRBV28	CASSLYSGSVQYF
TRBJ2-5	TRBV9	CASSVDEWETQYF
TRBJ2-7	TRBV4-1	CASSWRALAYEQYF
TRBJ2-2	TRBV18	CASSPLDYPTGELFF
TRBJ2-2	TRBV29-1	CSVESETNTGELFF
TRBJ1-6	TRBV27	CASSFRPTGTNNSPLHF
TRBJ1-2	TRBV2	CASSDPGTFYGYTF
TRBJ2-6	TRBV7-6	CASSAGAIGANVLTF
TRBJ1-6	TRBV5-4	CASSPPGGSPLHF
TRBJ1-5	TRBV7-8	CASSLTTGNQPQHF
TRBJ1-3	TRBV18	CASSLQADSGNTIYF
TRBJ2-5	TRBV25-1	CASRTGGETQYF